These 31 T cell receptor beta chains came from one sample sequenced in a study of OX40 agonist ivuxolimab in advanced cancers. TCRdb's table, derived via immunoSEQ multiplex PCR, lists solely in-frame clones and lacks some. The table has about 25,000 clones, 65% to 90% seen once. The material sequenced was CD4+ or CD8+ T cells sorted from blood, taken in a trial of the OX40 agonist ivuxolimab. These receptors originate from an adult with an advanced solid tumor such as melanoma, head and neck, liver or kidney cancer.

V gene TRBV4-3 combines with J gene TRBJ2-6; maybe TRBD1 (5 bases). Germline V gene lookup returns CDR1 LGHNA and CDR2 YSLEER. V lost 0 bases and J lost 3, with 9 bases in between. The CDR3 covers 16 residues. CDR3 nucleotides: TGCGCCAGCAGCCAAGATAGGGGTGGTGGGGCCAACGTCCTGACTTTC. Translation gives CASSQDRGGGANVLTF.

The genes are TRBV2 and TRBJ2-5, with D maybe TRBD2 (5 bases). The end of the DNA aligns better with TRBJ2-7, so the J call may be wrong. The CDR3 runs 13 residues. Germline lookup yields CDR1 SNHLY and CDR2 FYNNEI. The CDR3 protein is CASIGVSSYEQYF. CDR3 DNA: TGTGCCAGCATCGGGGTTAGCTCCTACGAGCAGTACTTC.

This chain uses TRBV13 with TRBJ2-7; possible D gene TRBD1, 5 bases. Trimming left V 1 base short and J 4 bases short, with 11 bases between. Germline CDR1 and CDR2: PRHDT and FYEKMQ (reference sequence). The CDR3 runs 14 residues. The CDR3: CASSLVQGRYEQYF. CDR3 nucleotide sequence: TGTGCCAGCAGCTTAGTTCAGGGAAGGTACGAGCAGTACTTC.

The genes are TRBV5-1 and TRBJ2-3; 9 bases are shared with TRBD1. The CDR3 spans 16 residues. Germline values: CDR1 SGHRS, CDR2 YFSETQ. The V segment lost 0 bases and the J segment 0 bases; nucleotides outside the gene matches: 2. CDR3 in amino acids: CASSLGTGASTDTQYF. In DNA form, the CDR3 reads TGCGCCAGCAGCTTGGGGACAGGGGCTAGCACAGATACGCAGTATTTT.

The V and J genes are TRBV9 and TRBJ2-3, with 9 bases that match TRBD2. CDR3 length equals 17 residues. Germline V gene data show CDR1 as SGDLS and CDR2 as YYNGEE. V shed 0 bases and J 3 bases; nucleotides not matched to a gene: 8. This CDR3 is CASSVEGLAGPTDTQYF. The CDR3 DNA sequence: TGTGCCAGCAGCGTAGAAGGGCTAGCGGGGCCAACAGATACGCAGTATTTT.

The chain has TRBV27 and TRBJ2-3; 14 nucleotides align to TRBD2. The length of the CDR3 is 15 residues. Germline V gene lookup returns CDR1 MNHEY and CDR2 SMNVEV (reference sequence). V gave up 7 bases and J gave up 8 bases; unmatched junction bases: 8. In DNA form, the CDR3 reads TGTGCCAGCACCTTGACTAGCGGGAGGGGGGGTACGCAGTATTTT. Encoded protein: CASTLTSGRGGTQYF.

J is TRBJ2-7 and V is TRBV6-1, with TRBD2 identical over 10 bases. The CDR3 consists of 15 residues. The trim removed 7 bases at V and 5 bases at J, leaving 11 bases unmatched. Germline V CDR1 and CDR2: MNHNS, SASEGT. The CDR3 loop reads CASTPPLAGDHEQYF. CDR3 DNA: TGTGCCAGCACCCCTCCCCTAGCGGGGGACCACGAGCAGTACTTC.

The CDR3: CASSVQTKYEQFF. CDR3 nucleotide sequence: TGTGCCAGTAGTGTGCAGACTAAGTATGAGCAGTTCTTC. The chain uses TRBV19 and TRBJ2-1; D might be TRBD2 (5 bases). The CDR3 runs to 13 residues. The germline gives CDR1 LNHDA, CDR2 SQIVND (reference sequence). V lost 5 bases and J 8 bases, leaving 13 bases between the germline ends.

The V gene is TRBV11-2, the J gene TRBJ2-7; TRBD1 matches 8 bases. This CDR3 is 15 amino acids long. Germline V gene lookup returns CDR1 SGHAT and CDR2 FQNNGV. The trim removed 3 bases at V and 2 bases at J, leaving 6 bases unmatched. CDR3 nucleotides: TGTGCCAGCAGCTTCGACAGGGGCCGAGCCTACGAGCAGTACTTC. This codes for CASSFDRGRAYEQYF.

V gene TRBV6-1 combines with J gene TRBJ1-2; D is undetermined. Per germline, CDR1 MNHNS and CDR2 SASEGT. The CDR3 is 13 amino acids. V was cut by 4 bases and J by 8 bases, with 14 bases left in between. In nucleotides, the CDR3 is TGTGCCAGCAGTGGTTGGACTATCGAGGGCTACACCTTC. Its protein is CASSGWTIEGYTF.

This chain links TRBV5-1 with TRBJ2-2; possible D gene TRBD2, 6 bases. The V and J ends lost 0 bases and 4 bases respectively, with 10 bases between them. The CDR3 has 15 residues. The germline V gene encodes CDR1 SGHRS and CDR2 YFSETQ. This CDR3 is CASSLERVTTGELFF. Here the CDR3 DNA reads TGCGCCAGCAGCTTGGAGCGGGTAACCACCGGGGAGCTGTTTTTT.

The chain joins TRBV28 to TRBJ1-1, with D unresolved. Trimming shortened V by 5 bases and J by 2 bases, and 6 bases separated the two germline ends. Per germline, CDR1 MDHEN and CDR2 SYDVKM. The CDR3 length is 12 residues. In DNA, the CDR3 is TGTGCCAGCAGTAGGCCAAACACTGAAGCTTTCTTT. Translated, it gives CASSRPNTEAFF. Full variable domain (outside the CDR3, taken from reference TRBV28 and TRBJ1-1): DVKVTQSSRYLVKRTGEKVFLECVQDMDHENMFWYRQDPGLGLRLIYFSYDVKMKEKGDIPEGYSVSREKKERFSLILESASTNQTSMYLCASSRPNTEAFFGQGTRLTVV.

The CDR3 region has the DNA TGTGCCAGTAGTATTGGGGCGGGCAATGAGCAGTTCTTC. Its translation is CASSIGAGNEQFF. This sequence joins TRBV19 and TRBJ2-1; either TRBD1 or TRBD2 may fit D (5 bases each). The CDR3 spans 13 residues. Germline V gene lookup returns CDR1 LNHDA and CDR2 SQIVND (reference sequence). V shed 3 bases and J shed 6 bases, with 9 bases lying between them.

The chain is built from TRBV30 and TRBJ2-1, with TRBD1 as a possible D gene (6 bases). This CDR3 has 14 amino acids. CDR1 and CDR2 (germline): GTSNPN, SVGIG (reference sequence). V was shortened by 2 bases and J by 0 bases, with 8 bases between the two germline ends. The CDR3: CAWSRDTSYNEQFF. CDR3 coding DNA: TGTGCCTGGAGTCGGGACACCTCCTACAATGAGCAGTTCTTC. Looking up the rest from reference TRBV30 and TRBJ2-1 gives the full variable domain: SQTIHQWPATLVQPVGSPLSLECTVEGTSNPNLYWYRQAAGRGLQLLFYSVGIGQISSEVPQNLSASRPQDRQFILSSKKLLLSDSGFYLCAWSRDTSYNEQFFGPGTRLTVL.

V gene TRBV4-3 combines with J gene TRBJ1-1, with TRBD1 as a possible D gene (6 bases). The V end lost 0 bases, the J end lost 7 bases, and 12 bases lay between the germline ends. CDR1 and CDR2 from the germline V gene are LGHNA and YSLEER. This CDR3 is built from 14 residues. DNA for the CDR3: TGCGCCAGCAGCCAAGATCGTGGGGGCTTTGAAGCTTTCTTT. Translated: CASSQDRGGFEAFF.

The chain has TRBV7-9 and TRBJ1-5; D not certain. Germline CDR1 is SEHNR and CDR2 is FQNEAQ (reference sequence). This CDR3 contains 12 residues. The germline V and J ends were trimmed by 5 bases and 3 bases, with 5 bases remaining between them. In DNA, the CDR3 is TGTGCCAGCAGCCCAGACAATCAGCCCCAGCATTTT. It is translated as CASSPDNQPQHF.

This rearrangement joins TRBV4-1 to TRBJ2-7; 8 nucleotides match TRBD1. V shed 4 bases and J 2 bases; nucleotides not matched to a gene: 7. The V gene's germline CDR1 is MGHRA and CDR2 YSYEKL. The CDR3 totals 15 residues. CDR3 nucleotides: TGCGCCAGCAGCCTACGGACAGGGCCTCCCTACGAGCAGTACTTC. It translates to CASSLRTGPPYEQYF.

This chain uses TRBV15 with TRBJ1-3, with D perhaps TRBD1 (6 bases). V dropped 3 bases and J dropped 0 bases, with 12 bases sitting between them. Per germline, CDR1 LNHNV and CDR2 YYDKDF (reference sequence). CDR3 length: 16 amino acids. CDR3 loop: CATSRPGQLSGNTIYF. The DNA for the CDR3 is TGTGCCACCAGCAGGCCCGGACAGCTCTCTGGAAACACCATATATTTT.

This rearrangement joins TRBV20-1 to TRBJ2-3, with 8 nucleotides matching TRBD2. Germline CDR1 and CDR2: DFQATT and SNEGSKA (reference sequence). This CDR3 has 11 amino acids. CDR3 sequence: CRVAGPDTQYF. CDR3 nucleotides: TGCAGGGTAGCGGGGCCCGATACGCAGTATTTT.

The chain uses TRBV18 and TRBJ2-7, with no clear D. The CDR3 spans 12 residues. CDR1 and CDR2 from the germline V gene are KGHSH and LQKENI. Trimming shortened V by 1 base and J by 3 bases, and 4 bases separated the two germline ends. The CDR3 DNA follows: TGTGCCAGCTCACCACATGACTACGAGCAGTACTTC. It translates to CASSPHDYEQYF.

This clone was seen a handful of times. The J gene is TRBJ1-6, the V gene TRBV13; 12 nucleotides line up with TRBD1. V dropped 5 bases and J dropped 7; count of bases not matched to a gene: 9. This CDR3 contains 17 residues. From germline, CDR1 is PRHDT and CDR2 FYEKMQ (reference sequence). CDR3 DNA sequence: TGTGCCAGCAGCCCCTCCGGGACAGGGGGCCGGAATTCACCCCTCCACTTT. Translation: CASSPSGTGGRNSPLHF.

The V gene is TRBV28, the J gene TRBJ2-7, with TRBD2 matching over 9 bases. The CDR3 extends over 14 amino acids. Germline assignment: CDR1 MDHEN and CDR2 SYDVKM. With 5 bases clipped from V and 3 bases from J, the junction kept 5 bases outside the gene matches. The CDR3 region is CASSPLAGDYEQYF. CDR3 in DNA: TGTGCCAGCAGTCCCTTAGCGGGAGACTACGAGCAGTACTTC.

Written as DNA, the CDR3 is TGTGCCAGCGGAATCGGGGGGGGTAGTGCTGGCTACACCTTC. Its translation: CASGIGGGSAGYTF. The V gene is TRBV9, the J gene TRBJ1-2; the D gene is possibly TRBD1 (5 bases). The CDR3 length is 14 residues. Germline CDR1 reads SGDLS; CDR2 reads YYNGEE. V was pared by 7 bases and J by 7 bases, with 20 bases between.

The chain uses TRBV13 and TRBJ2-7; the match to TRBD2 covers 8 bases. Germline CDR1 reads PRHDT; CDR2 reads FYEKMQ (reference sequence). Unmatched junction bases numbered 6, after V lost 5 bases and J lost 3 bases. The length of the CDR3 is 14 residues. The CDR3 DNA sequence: TGTGCCAGCAGCCCCCGGAGCGGGAGCTACGAGCAGTACTTC. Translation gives CASSPRSGSYEQYF. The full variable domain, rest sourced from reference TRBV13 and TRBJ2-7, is AAGVIQSPRHLIKEKRETATLKCYPIPRHDTVYWYQQGPGQDPQFLISFYEKMQSDKGSIPDRFSAQQFSDYHSELNMSSLELGDSALYFCASSPRSGSYEQYFGPGTRLTVT.

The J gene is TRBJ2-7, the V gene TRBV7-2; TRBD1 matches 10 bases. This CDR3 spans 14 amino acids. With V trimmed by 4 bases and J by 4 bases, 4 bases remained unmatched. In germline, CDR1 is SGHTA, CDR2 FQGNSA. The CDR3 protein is CASSSRDRGYEQYF. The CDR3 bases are TGTGCCAGCAGCTCCCGGGACAGGGGTTACGAGCAGTACTTC.

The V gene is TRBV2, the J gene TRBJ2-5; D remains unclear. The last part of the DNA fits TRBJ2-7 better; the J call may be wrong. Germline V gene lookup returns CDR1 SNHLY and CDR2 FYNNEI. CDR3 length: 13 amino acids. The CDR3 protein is CASSERASNEQYF. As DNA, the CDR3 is TGTGCCAGCAGTGAACGTGCTAGTAACGAGCAGTACTTC.

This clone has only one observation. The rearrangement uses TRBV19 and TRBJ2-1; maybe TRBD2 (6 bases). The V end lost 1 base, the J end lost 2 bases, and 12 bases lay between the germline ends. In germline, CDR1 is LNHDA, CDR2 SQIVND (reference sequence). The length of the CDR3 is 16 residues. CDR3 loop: CASSIVDGGTYNEQFF. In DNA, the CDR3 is TGTGCCAGTAGTATAGTTGACGGGGGAACCTACAATGAGCAGTTCTTC.

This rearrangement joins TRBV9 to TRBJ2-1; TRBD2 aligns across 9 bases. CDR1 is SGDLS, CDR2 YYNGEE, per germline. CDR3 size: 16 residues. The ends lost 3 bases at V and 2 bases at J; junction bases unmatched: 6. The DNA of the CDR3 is TGTGCCAGCAGCGCCGTGGGCGGGAGGGCCTACAATGAGCAGTTCTTC. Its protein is CASSAVGGRAYNEQFF.

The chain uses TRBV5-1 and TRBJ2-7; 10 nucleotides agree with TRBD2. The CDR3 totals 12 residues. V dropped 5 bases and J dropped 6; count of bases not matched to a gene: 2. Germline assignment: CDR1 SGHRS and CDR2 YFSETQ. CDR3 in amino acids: CASRASGGEQYF. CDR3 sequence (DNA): TGCGCCAGCAGGGCTAGCGGGGGCGAGCAGTACTTC.

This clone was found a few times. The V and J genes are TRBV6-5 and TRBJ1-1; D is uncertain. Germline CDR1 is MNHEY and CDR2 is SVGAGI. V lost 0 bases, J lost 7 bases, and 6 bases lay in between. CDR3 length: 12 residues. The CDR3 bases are TGTGCCAGCAGTTACTCCACGGGTGAAGCTTTCTTT. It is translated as CASSYSTGEAFF.

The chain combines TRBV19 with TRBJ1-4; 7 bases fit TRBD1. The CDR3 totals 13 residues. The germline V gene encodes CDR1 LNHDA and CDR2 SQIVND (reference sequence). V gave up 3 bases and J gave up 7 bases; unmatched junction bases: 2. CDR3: CASSIAGGEKLFF. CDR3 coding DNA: TGTGCCAGTAGTATTGCAGGGGGTGAAAAACTGTTTTTT.